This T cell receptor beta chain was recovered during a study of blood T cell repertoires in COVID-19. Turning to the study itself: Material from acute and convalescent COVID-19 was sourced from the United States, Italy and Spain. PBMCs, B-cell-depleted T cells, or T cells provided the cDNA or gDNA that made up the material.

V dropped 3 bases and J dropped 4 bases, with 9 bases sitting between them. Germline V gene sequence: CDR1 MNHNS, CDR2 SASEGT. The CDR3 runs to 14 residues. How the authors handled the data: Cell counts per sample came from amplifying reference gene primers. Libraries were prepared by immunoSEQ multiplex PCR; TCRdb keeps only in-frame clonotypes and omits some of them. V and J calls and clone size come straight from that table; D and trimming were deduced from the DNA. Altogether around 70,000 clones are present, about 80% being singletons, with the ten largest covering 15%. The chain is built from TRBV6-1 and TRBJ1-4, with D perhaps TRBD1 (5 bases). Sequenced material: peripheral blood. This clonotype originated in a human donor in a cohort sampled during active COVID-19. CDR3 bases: TGTGCCAGCAGTGACGCAGGGTATAATGAAAAACTGTTTTTT. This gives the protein CASSDAGYNEKLFF.